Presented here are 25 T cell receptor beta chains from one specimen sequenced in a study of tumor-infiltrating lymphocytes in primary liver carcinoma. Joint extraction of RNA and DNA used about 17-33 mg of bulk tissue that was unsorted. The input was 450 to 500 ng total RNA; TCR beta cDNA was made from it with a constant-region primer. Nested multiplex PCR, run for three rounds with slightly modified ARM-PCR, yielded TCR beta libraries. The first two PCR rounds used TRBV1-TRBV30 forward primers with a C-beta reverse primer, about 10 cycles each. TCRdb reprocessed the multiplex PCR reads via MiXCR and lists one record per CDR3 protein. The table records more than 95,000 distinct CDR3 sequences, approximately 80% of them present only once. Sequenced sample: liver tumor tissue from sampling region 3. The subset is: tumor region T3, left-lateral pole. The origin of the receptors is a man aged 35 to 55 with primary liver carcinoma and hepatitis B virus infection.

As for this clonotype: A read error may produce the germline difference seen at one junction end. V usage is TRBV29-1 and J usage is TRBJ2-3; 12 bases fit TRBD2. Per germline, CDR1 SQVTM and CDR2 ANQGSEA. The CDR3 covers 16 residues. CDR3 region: CRVRGLAGGRAETQYF. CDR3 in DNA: TGCAGGGTCCGGGGTCTAGCGGGAGGGAGGGCAGAAACGCAGTATTTT.

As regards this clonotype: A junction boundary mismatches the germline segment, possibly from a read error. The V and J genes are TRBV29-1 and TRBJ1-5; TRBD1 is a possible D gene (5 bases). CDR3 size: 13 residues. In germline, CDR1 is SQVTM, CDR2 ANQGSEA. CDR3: CSIVGHINQSQHF. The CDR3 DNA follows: TGCAGCATTGTCGGACATATCAATCAGTCCCAGCATTTT.

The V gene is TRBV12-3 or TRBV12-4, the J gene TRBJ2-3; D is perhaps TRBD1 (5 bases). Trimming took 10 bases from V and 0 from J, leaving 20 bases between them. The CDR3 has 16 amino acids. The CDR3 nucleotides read TGTGCCAACAGGTCAGGACATACGCCAAGCACAGATACGCAGTATTTT. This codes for CANRSGHTPSTDTQYF.

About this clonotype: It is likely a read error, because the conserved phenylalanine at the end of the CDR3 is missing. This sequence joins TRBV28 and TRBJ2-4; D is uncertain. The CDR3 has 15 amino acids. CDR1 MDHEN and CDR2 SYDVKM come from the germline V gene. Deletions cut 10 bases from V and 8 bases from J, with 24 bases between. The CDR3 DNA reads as TGTGCCACCCTCCCGGTCGGTGTAGGAGTAGACATTCAGTACCTC. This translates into CATLPVGVGVDIQYL.

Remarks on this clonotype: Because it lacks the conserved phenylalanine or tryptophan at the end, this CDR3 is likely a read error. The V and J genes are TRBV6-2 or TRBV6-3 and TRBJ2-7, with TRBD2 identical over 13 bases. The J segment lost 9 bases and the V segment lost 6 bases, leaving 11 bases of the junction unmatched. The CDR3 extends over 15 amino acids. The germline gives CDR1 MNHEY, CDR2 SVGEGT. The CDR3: CASSTSGREVEWQYL. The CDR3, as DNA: TGTGCCAGCAGCACTAGCGGGAGGGAGGTGGAGTGGCAGTACTTA.

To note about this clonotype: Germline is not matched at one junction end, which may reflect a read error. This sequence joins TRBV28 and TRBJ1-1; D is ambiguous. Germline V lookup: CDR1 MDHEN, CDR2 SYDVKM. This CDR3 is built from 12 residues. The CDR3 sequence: CASSLGVGETFF. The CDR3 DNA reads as TGTGCCAGCAGTTTAGGTGTAGGTGAAACTTTCTTT.

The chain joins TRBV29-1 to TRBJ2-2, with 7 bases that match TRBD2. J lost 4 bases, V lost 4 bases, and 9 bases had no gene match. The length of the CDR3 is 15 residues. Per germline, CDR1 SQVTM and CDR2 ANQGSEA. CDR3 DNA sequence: TGCAGCGTTGGTCGACCGGGAGGTGTCACCGGGGAGCTGTTTTTT. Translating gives CSVGRPGGVTGELFF.

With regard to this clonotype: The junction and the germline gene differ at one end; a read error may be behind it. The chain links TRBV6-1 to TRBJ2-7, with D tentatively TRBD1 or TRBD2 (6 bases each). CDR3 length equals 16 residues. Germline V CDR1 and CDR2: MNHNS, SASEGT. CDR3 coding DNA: TGTGTCAGCAGTGAGGATCCAGGAGGGGGCTCCTACGAGCAGTACTTC. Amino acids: CVSSEDPGGGSYEQYF.

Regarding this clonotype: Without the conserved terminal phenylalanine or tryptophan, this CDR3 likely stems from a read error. Here the CDR3 reads CASSGDTRYEQYL. The DNA for the CDR3 is TGTGCCAGCAGTGGTGACACCAGATACGAGCAGTACTTA. The chain combines TRBV12-3 or TRBV12-4 with TRBJ2-7; D unclear. This CDR3 contains 13 residues. Trimming stripped 5 bases from V and 4 bases from J, with 12 bases between.

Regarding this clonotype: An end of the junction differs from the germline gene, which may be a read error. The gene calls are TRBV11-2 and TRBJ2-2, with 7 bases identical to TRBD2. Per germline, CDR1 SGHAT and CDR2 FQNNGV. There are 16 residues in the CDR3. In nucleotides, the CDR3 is TGTGCCAGCAACCGAGCGGGGAAACAGAACATCGGGGAGTTGTTTTTT. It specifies CASNRAGKQNIGELFF.

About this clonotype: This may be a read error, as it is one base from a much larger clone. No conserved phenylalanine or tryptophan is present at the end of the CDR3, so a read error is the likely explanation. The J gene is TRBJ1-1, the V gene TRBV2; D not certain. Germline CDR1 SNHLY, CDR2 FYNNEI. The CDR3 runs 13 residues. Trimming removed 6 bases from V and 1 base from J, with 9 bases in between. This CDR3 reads CASRGDGNTEAFY. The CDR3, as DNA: TGTGCCAGCAGGGGAGACGGGAACACTGAAGCTTTCTAT.

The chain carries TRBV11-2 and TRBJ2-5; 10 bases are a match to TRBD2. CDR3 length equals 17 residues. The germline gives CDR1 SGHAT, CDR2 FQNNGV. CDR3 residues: CANSLRLAGDSSETQYF. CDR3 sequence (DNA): TGTGCTAATAGCTTAAGACTAGCGGGTGACTCGAGCGAGACCCAGTACTTC.

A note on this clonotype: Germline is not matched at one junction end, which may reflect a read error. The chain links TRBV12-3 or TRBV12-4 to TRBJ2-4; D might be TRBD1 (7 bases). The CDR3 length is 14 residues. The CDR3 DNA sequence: TGTGCCAGTACGGAGGGGGCAACCCGGAACATTCAGGGCTTC. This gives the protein CASTEGATRNIQGF.

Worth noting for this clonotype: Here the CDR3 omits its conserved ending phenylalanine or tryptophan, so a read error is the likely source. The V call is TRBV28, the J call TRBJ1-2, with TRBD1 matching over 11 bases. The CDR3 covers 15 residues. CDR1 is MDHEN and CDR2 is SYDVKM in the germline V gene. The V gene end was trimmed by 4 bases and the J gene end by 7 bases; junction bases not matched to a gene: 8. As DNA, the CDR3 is TGTGCCAGCAGTTCCGGACAGGGGGCTAGGTGTGGCTACACCATC. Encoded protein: CASSSGQGARCGYTI.

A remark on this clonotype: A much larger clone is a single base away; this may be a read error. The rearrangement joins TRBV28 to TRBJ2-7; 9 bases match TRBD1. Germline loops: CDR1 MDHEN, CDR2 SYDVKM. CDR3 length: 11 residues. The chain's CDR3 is CTSSLQGARYF. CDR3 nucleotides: TGTACCAGCAGCCTACAGGGGGCTAGGTACTTC.

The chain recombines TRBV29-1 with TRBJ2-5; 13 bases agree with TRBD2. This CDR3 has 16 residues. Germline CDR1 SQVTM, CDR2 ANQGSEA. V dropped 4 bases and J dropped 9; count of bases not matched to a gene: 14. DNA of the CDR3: TGCAGCGTTGGGAGCTCCGGGACTAGCGGGACCGGGGCCCAGTACTTC. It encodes CSVGSSGTSGTGAQYF.

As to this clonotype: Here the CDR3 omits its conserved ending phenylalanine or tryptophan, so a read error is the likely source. CDR3 DNA sequence: TGCAGCGTTGAAGTTGTGGGAGGGCCTGGTGAGACCCAGTACCTC. Residues: CSVEVVGGPGETQYL. The chain combines TRBV29-1 with TRBJ2-5; TRBD2 matches at 7 bases. Germline V gives CDR1 SQVTM, CDR2 ANQGSEA. This CDR3 is built from 15 residues. The V and J ends lost 1 base and 5 bases, in that order; junction bases with no gene match: 10.

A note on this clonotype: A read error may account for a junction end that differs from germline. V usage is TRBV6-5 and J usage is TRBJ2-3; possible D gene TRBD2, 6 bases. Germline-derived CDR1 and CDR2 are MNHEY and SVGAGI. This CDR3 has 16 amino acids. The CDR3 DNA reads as TGTACCAGCGCCTACAACGGCGGGACGGGCATAGATACGCAGTATTTT. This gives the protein CTSAYNGGTGIDTQYF.

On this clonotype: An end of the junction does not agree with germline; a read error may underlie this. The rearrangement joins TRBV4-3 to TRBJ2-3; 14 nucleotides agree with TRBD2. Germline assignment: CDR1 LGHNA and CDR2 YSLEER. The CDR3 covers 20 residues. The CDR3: CTSSQDLPSGTSGSADTQYF. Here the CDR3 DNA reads TGCACCAGCAGCCAAGATCTTCCCTCCGGGACTAGCGGGAGTGCTGATACGCAGTATTTT.

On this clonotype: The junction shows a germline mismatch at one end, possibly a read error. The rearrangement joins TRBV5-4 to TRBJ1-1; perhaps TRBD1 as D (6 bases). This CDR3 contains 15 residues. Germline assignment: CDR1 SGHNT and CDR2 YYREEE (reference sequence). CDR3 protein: CACSLNGGPGTEAFF. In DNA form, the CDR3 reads TGTGCCTGCAGCTTGAATGGGGGCCCGGGGACTGAAGCTTTCTTT.

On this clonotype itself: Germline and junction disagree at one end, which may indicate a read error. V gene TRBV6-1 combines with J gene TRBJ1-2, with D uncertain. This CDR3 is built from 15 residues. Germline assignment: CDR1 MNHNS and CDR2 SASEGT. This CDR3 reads CVSSGAHGINYGYTF. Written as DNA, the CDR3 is TGTGTCAGCAGTGGAGCGCATGGGATTAACTATGGCTACACCTTC.

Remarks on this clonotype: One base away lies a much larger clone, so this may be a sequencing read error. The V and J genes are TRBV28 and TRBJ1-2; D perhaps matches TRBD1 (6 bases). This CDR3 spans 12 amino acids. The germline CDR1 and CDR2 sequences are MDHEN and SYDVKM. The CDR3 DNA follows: TGTGCCAGCGAAAATCAGGGGAATGGCTACGCCTTC. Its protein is CASENQGNGYAF.

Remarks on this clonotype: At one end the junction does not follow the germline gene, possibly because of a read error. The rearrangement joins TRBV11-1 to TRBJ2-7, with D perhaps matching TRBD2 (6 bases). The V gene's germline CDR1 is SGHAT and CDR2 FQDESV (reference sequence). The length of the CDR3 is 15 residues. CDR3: CVSSLTGSGEYDQYF. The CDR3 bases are TGTGTCAGTAGCTTAACGGGATCGGGAGAATACGATCAGTACTTC. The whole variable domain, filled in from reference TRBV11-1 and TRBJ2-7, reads EAEVAQSPRYKITEKSQAVAFWCDPISGHATLYWYRQILGQGPELLVQFQDESVVDDSQLPKDRFSAERLKGVDSTLKIQPAELGDSAMYLCVSSLTGSGEYDQYFGPGTRLTVT.

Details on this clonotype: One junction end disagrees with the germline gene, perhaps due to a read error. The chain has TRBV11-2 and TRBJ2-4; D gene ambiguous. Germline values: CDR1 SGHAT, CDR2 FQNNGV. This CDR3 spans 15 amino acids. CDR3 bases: TGTGCCAGCATCACTTCGGCGGCAGCCAAAAATATTCAGTGCTTC. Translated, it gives CASITSAAAKNIQCF.

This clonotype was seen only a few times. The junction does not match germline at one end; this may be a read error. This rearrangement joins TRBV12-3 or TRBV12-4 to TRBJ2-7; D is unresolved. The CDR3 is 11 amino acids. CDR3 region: CTSSRSYEQYF. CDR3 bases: TGTACCAGCAGTCGGTCCTACGAACAGTACTTC.